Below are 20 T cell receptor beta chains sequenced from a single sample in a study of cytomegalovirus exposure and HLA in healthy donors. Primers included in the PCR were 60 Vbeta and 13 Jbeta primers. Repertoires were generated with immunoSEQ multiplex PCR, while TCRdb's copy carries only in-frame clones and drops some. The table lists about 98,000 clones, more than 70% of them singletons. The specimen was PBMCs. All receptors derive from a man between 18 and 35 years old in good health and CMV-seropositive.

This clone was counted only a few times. The CDR3 DNA reads TGTGCCAGCAGCGTACGGACAGGGCCCGGGGCCAACGTCCTGACTTTC. Its protein product is CASSVRTGPGANVLTF. V and J are TRBV5-5 and TRBJ2-6, with 8 bases aligning to TRBD1. The CDR3 consists of 16 residues. Looked up from germline, CDR1 is SGHKS and CDR2 is YYEKEE (reference sequence). J gave up 4 bases and V 4 bases, and 7 bases lay outside the gene matches.

CDR3: CASTPGAKNIQYF. The CDR3 DNA sequence: TGTGCCAGCACCCCGGGAGCCAAAAACATTCAGTACTTC. The chain couples TRBV6-1 to TRBJ2-4; D gene ambiguous. Looked up from germline, CDR1 is MNHNS and CDR2 is SASEGT. V was clipped by 7 bases and J by 0 bases, with 7 bases between them. The CDR3 sequence is 13 residues long.

Here the CDR3 reads CASSERGPRDTGELFF. The CDR3 DNA is TGTGCCAGCAGTGAAAGAGGCCCCCGGGACACCGGGGAGCTGTTTTTT. This rearrangement joins TRBV2 to TRBJ2-2; no definite D call. V lost 2 bases and J lost 3, with 13 bases in between. The CDR3 is 16 residues long. CDR1 and CDR2 from the germline V gene are SNHLY and FYNNEI.

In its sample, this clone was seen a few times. CDR3 DNA: TGTGCCAGCAGCTTAGATGACAGCCGAGCCTACGAGCAGTACTTC. Its protein is CASSLDDSRAYEQYF. The J gene is TRBJ2-7, the V gene TRBV7-9; possibly TRBD1 for D (5 bases). The V end was cut by 1 base, the J end by 2 bases, with 12 bases between. Germline-derived CDR1 and CDR2 are SEHNR and FQNEAQ (reference sequence). The length of the CDR3 is 15 residues.

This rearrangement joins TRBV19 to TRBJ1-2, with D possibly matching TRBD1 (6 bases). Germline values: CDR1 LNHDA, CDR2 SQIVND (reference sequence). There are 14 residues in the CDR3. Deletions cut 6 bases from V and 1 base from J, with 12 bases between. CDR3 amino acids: CASRQTGGNYGYTF. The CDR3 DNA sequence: TGTGCCAGTAGACAGACAGGAGGTAACTATGGCTACACCTTC.

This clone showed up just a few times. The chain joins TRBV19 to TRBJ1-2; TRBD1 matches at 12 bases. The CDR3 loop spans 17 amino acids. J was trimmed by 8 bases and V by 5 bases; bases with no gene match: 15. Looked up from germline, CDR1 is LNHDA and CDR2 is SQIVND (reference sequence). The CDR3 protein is CASSVMPPGTGGGGYTF. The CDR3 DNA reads TGTGCCAGTAGTGTAATGCCGCCGGGGACAGGGGGCGGAGGCTACACCTTC.

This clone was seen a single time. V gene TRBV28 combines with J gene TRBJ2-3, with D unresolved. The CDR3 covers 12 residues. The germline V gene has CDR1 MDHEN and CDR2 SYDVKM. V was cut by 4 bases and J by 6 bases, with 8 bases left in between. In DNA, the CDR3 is TGTGCCAGCAGTTGGGCCTCCGATACGCAGTATTTT. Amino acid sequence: CASSWASDTQYF.

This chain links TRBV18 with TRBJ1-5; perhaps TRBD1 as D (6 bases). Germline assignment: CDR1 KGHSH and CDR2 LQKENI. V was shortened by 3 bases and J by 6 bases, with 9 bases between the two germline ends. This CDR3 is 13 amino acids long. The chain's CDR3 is CASSPIGGQPQHF. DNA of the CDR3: TGTGCCAGCTCACCGATAGGGGGTCAGCCCCAGCATTTT.

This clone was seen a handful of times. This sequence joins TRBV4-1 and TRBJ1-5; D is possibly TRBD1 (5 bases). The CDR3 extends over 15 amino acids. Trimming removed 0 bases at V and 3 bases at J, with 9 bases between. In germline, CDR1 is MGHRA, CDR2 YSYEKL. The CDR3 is CASSQDRGSNQPQHF. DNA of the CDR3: TGCGCCAGCAGCCAAGATCGGGGGTCCAATCAGCCCCAGCATTTT.

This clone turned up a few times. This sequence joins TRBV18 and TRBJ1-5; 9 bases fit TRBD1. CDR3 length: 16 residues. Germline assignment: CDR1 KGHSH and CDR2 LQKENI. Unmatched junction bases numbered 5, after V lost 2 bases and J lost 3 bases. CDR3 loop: CASSPRDRGDNQPQHF. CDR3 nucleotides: TGTGCCAGCTCACCAAGAGACAGGGGGGACAATCAGCCCCAGCATTTT.

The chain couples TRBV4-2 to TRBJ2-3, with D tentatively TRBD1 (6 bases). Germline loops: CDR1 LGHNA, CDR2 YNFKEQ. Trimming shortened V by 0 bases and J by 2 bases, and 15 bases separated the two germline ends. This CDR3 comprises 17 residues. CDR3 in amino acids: CASSQDRGQLDTDTQYF. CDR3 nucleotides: TGTGCCAGCAGCCAAGATCGTGGACAGCTTGACACAGATACGCAGTATTTT.

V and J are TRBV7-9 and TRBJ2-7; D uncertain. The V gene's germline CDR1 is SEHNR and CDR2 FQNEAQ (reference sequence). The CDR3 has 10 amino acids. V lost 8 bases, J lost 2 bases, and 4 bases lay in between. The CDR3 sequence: CASGTYEQYF. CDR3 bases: TGTGCCAGCGGCACCTACGAGCAGTACTTC.

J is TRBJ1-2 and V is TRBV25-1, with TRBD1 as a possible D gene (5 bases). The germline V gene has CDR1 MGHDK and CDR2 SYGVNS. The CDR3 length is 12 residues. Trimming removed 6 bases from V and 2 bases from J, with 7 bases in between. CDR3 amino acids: CASREGNYGYTF. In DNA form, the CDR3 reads TGTGCCAGCAGGGAGGGGAACTATGGCTACACCTTC.

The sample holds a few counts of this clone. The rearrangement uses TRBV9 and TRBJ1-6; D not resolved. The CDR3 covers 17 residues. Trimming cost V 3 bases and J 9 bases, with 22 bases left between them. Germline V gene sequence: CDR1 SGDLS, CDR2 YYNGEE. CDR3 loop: CASSAGPPPALGSPLHF. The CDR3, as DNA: TGTGCCAGCAGCGCAGGTCCTCCCCCTGCGTTGGGTTCACCCCTCCACTTT.

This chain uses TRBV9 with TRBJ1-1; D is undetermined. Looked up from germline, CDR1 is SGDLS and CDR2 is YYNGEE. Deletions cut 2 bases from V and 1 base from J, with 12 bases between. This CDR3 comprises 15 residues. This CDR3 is CASSVTSQQNTEAFF. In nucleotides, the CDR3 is TGTGCCAGCAGCGTGACTTCACAACAGAACACTGAAGCTTTCTTT. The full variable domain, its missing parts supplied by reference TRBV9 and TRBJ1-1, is DSGVTQTPKHLITATGQRVTLRCSPRSGDLSVYWYQQSLDQGLQFLIQYYNGEERAKGNILERFSAQQFPDLHSELNLSSLELGDSALYFCASSVTSQQNTEAFFGQGTRLTVV.

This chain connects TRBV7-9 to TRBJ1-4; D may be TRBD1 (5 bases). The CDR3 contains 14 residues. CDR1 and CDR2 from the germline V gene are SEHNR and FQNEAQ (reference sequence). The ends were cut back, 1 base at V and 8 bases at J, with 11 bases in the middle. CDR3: CASSLGGAEEKLFF. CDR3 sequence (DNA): TGTGCCAGCAGCTTAGGCGGGGCAGAAGAAAAACTGTTTTTT. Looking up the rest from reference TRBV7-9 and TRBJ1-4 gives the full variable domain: DTGVSQNPRHKITKRGQNVTFRCDPISEHNRLYWYRQTLGQGPEFLTYFQNEAQLEKSRLLSDRFSAERPKGSFSTLEIQRTEQGDSAMYLCASSLGGAEEKLFFGSGTQLSVL.

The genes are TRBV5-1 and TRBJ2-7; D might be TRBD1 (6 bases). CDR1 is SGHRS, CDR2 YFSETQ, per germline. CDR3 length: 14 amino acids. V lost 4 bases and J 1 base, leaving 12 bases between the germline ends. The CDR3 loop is CASSPRGTSYEQYF. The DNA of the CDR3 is TGCGCCAGCAGCCCGCGAGGGACATCCTACGAGCAGTACTTC.

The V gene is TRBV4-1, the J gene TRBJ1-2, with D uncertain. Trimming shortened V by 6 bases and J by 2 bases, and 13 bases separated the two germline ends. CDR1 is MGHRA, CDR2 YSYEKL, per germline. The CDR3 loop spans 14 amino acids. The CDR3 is CASSDGGINYGYTF. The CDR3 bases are TGCGCCAGCAGTGACGGCGGAATCAACTATGGCTACACCTTC.

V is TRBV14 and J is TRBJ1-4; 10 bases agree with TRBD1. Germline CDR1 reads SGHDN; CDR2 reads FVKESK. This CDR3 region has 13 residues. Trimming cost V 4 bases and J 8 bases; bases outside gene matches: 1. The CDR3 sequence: CASSRDRGEKLFF. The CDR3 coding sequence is TGTGCCAGCAGCCGGGACAGGGGAGAAAAACTGTTTTTT.

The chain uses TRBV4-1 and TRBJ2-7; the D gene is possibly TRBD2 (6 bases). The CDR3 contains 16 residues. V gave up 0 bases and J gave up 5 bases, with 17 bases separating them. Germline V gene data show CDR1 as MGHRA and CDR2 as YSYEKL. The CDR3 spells CASSQEGAGLPDEQYF. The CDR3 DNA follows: TGCGCCAGCAGCCAAGAAGGTGCGGGGCTCCCCGACGAGCAGTACTTC.